Here is one TCR beta chain with its context. The CDR3 covers 13 residues. V lost 0 bases and J lost 10, with 12 bases in between. The germline V gene encodes CDR1 LGHNA and CDR2 YSLEER. The data stem from a study of blood T cell repertoires in COVID-19. Background on the study: Sites in the United States, Italy and Spain provided acute and convalescent COVID-19 samples.

The table came from immunoSEQ multiplex PCR; TCRdb's copy has only in-frame clones and leaves some out. The profile shows some 200,000 clones, roughly 76% of them singletons. Material for sequencing was peripheral blood. V and J are TRBV4-3 and TRBJ1-2, with a weak D call TRBD1 (5 bases). The clonotype comes from a woman aged 45-60 years with active or convalescent COVID-19. The CDR3 DNA follows: TGCGCCAGCAGCCAAGAGCTAGACAGAATCTACACCTTC. It codes for CASSQELDRIYTF.